This entry describes one T cell receptor (beta chain). As yet, its antigen is unknown. The data stem from a study of graft-versus-host responses after intestinal transplantation. Study summary: Recipients were all induced with anti-thymocyte globulin, then given tacrolimus and steroids for about 3 years.

Method: immunoSEQ multiplex PCR; TCRdb's copy keeps in-frame clones and lacks some. The profile shows 75,000 to 95,000 clones, 85% to 95% of them singletons. The CDR3 extends over 16 amino acids. Germline CDR1 is MNHEY and CDR2 is SMNVEV (reference sequence). Trimming took 6 bases from V and 3 from J; bases not matched to a gene: 11. General study findings and limits: Subjects displaying graft-donor T cell macrochimerism possessed elevated graft-versus-host to host-versus-graft clonal ratios inside allografts. The highest levels of circulating GvH clones went along with early declines in HvG clones after transplant. In recipient marrow, GvH clones were found, and some appeared first in ileum or blood.

The specimen comprised unstimulated CD8+ T cells sorted from spleen or lymph node cells, sampled before intestinal transplant. The chain couples TRBV27 to TRBJ1-1; 9 positions agree with TRBD1. The sequence derives from a human donor who received an intestinal transplant. DNA for the CDR3: TGTGCCAGCAGCCAACGACAGGGGGGCATTGACACTGAAGCTTTCTTT. The encoded protein is CASSQRQGGIDTEAFF.